The 9 T cell receptor beta chains below all came from one sample that was sequenced in a study of T cells in Graves' hyperthyroidism and ophthalmopathy. Using RNA transcripts as the source, TCR beta CDR3 regions were amplified. HTBI primers drove first-round RT-PCR of the TCR CDR3. TCRdb re-called the multiplex PCR reads through MiXCR, storing one row per CDR3 protein. The table includes over 300,000 distinct CDR3 sequences, approximately 15% detected once. Sequencing input: blood. The receptors were gathered from a woman aged 60-75 years with Graves' hyperthyroidism.

This clonotype has just a few counts. This sequence joins TRBV19 and TRBJ1-6; a weak D match, TRBD1 (5 bases). The germline gives CDR1 LNHDA, CDR2 SQIVND (reference sequence). CDR3 size: 17 residues. Trimming took 4 bases from V and 0 from J, leaving 13 bases between them. The CDR3, as DNA: TGTGCCAGTAGTAAGCAGACAGCCAGCTCCTATAATTCACCCCTCCACTTT. It yields the protein CASSKQTASSYNSPLHF. The full variable domain, rest sourced from reference TRBV19 and TRBJ1-6, is DGGITQSPKYLFRKEGQNVTLSCEQNLNHDAMYWYRQDPGQGLRLIYYSQIVNDFQKGDIAEGYSVSREKKESFPLTVTSAQKNPTAFYLCASSKQTASSYNSPLHFGNGTRLTVT.

The chain links TRBV18 to TRBJ2-3, with 9 positions matching TRBD1. CDR1 and CDR2 (germline): KGHSH, LQKENI. With V trimmed by 4 bases and J by 6 bases, 5 bases remained unmatched. This CDR3 contains 14 residues. The DNA for the CDR3 is TGTGCCAGCTCACGGGACAGGGCGTCGGATACGCAGTATTTT. Translated, it gives CASSRDRASDTQYF.

This clonotype has more than one count but fewer than ten. The genes are TRBV30 and TRBJ2-3, with TRBD1 identical over 7 bases. Germline lookup yields CDR1 GTSNPN and CDR2 SVGIG (reference sequence). The CDR3 has 16 amino acids. The V segment lost 1 base and the J segment 3 bases; nucleotides outside the gene matches: 10. The CDR3 protein is CAWSAGRRGITDTQYF. The DNA of the CDR3 is TGTGCCTGGAGTGCGGGACGCAGGGGGATAACAGATACGCAGTATTTT.

This clonotype was counted many times. The gene calls are TRBV6-1 and TRBJ2-1; 7 bases map to TRBD2. CDR1 is MNHNS, CDR2 SASEGT, per germline. The CDR3 loop spans 15 amino acids. V was clipped by 5 bases and J by 2 bases; unmatched bases: 6. The CDR3 DNA is TGTGCCAGCAGTTTAGCGGGCCACACCTACAATGAGCAGTTCTTC. Translating it yields CASSLAGHTYNEQFF.

Remarks on this clonotype: A clone one base away is much larger, so this may be a read error. The chain joins TRBV27 to TRBJ2-3, with D possibly matching TRBD2 (5 bases). Trimming took off 5 bases at V and 8 bases at J, with 17 bases between the two ends. The CDR3 has 14 amino acids. Germline values: CDR1 MNHEY, CDR2 SMNVEV (reference sequence). In DNA form, the CDR3 reads TGTGCCAGCAGTGGTACCGACGCCGAGGGTACGCAGTATTTT. This translates into CASSGTDAEGTQYF.

This clonotype was detected ten times or more. This chain links TRBV2 with TRBJ1-2; the match to TRBD1 covers 7 bases. The CDR3 sequence is 14 residues long. V gave up 7 bases and J gave up 7 bases; unmatched junction bases: 12. CDR1 is SNHLY and CDR2 is FYNNEI in the germline V gene. CDR3 bases: TGTGCCAGCAAAAGGGGAGAGGGGGCTCGTGGCTACACCTTC. Translated: CASKRGEGARGYTF.

At least ten counts were recorded for this clonotype. The chain employs TRBV20-1 and TRBJ1-2; no firm D call. CDR3 size: 17 residues. The V end was cut by 1 base, the J end by 0 bases, with 18 bases between. Germline V gene sequence: CDR1 DFQATT, CDR2 SNEGSKA (reference sequence). CDR3 nucleotides: TGCAGTGCTAGAGGGGTGACTGCACAAGGTGCTAACTATGGCTACACCTTC. This gives the protein CSARGVTAQGANYGYTF.

The rearrangement links TRBV10-3 to TRBJ1-3; D gene unclear. Per the germline V gene, CDR1 is ENHRY and CDR2 is SYGVKD. CDR3 size: 16 residues. V was trimmed by 0 bases and J by 3 bases, leaving 12 bases between them. This chain's CDR3 is CAISESRWGSGNTIYF. CDR3 bases: TGTGCCATCAGTGAGTCCCGATGGGGAAGTGGAAACACCATATATTTT.

This clonotype was seen repeatedly, ten times or more. The J gene is TRBJ1-5, the V gene TRBV30; no firm D call. This CDR3 is built from 12 residues. Germline loops: CDR1 GTSNPN, CDR2 SVGIG (reference sequence). The V end was cut by 7 bases, the J end by 1 base, with 8 bases between. CDR3: CAFKDSNQPQHF. The CDR3 DNA reads TGTGCCTTCAAGGACAGCAATCAGCCCCAGCATTTT.